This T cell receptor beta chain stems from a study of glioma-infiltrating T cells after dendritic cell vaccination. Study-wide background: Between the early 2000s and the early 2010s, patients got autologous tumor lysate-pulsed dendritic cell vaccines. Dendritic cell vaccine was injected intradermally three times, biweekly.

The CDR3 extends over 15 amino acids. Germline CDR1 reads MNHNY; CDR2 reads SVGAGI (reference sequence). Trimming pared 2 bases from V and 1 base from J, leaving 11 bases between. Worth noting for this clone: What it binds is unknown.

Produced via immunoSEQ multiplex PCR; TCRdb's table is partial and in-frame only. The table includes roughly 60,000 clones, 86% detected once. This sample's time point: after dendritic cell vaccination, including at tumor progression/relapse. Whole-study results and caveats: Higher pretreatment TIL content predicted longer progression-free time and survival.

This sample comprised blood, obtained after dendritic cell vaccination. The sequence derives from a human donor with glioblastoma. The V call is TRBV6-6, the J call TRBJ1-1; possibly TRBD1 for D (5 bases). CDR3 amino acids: CASSYVRGWNTEAFF. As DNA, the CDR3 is TGTGCCAGCAGTTACGTTAGGGGATGGAACACTGAAGCTTTCTTT.